These 2 T cell receptor beta chains came from one sample sequenced in a study of T cell repertoires in cytomegalovirus infection (dated by TCRdb to the late 2010s). Instrument used: Illumina HiSeq 1500. TCRdb reprocessed the public reads (quality trimming at Q25 with fastp, clone calling with MiXCR) and kept in-frame beta chains. Each CDR3 protein gets just one entry, which takes the most common genes and DNA from the rows behind it. Recorded for this sample are under 250,000 distinct CDR3 sequences; 9% to 15% of them occurred a single time. Around 1.6% of the sample is taken by the ten largest. The sample consisted of PBMCs. These receptor sequences come from a human donor in good health (CMV status not recorded). Some clones in this sample may be carry-over from other donors' samples.

This clonotype was counted many times. The chain uses TRBV7-2 and TRBJ2-6, with D perhaps TRBD1 or TRBD2 (5 bases each). V was shortened by 5 bases and J by 0 bases, with 11 bases between the two germline ends. Germline-derived CDR1 and CDR2 are SGHTA and FQGNSA. CDR3 size: 16 residues. The CDR3: CASSMGRFSGANVLTF. CDR3 DNA: TGTGCCAGCAGCATGGGACGGTTCTCTGGGGCCAACGTCCTGACTTTC. Filled out from reference TRBV7-2 and TRBJ2-6, the complete variable domain reads GAGVSQSPSNKVTEKGKDVELRCDPISGHTALYWYRQSLGQGLEFLIYFQGNSAPDKSGLPSDRFSAERTGGSVSTLTIQRTQQEDSAVYLCASSMGRFSGANVLTFGAGSRLTVL.

This clonotype was observed at least ten times. The chain recombines TRBV7-2 with TRBJ2-7; TRBD2 matches at 9 bases. V was clipped by 0 bases and J by 6 bases; unmatched bases: 6. This CDR3 contains 15 residues. Germline CDR1 and CDR2: SGHTA and FQGNSA. DNA of the CDR3: TGTGCCAGCAGCTTAGCGCTAGCGGGACACATCGAGCAGTACTTC. It encodes CASSLALAGHIEQYF.